The T cell receptor beta chain under discussion was sequenced for a study of T-cell reconstitution after alpha-beta-depleted transplantation in children. This clonotype was observed a few times. The antigen is unknown. V dropped 4 bases and J dropped 4; count of bases not matched to a gene: 7. Germline CDR1 reads LGHDT; CDR2 reads YNNKEL (reference sequence). This CDR3 is built from 14 residues. Findings and caveats of the study: Surviving recipient T cells and thymic progenitors produced the high day-60 TCRbeta diversity seen in some patients. Alpha-beta T cells present about two months after transplant were reported to originate from several hundred expanded graft clones. The authors attributed T-cell counts and diversity one year after transplant mostly to newly produced T cells.

Using unique molecular identifiers, the investigators prepared the TCRbeta library. MiXCR was run by TCRdb on the PCR reads, yielding one entry per CDR3 protein. The sample records about 90,000 distinct CDR3 sequences, 15% being singletons. This clonotype was obtained from a male patient aged 2 to 10 who had a stem cell transplant for acute lymphoblastic leukemia, so the T cells may come from the graft donor. Sequencing used PBMCs, mostly from graft donor cells, obtained 180 days after TCRalphabeta/CD19-depleted stem cell transplant. The chain couples TRBV3-1 to TRBJ2-7; 7 bases align to TRBD1. As DNA, the CDR3 is TGTGCCAGCAGCCCTGACAGGGAGATTTACGAGCAGTACTTC. Residues: CASSPDREIYEQYF.